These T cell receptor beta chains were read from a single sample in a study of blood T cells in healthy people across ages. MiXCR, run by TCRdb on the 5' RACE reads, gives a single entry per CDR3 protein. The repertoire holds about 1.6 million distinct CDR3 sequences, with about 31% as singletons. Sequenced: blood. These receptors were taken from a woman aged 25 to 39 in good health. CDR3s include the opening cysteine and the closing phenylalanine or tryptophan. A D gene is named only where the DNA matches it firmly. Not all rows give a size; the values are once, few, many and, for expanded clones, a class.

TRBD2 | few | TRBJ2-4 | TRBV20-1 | CSALGSSGRVKNIQYF | TGCAGTGCTTTGGGTTCTAGCGGGAGAGTGAAAAACATTCAGTACTTC
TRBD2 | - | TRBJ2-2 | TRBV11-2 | CASLIAGAGGTGELFF | TGTGCCAGCTTGATAGCGGGGGCCGGGGGCACCGGGGAGCTGTTTTTT
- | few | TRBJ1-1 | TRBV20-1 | CSAALAVEAEAFF | TGCAGTGCGGCTCTGGCGGTGGAGGCTGAAGCTTTCTTT
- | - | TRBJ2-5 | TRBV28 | CASSLYPGPQYF | TGTGCCAGCAGTTTATACCCGGGGCCCCAGTACTTC
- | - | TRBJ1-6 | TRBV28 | CASSLLSTGYNSPLHF | TGTGCCAGCAGTTTATTGTCGACAGGCTATAATTCACCCCTCCACTTT
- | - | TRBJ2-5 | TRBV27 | CASSFDSGQVQYF | TGTGCCAGCAGTTTTGACTCGGGCCAGGTCCAGTACTTC
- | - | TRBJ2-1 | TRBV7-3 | CASSPTSTMGDEQFF | TGTGCCAGCAGTCCTACTAGTACGATGGGGGATGAGCAGTTCTTC
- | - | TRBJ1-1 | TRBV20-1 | CSAREGKVNTEAFF | TGCAGTGCTAGAGAGGGAAAAGTGAACACTGAAGCTTTCTTT
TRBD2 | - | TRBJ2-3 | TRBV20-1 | CSAGRLADTDTQYF | TGCAGTGCTGGACGACTAGCGGACACAGATACGCAGTATTTT
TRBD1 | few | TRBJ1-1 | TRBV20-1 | CSAIPDRVLEAFF | TGCAGTGCTATTCCGGACAGGGTCCTTGAAGCTTTCTTT
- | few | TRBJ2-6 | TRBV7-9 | CASSFGQRSGANVLTF | TGTGCCAGCAGCTTTGGGCAAAGATCTGGGGCCAACGTCCTGACTTTC
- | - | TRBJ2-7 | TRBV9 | CASSVDPVSSYEQYF | TGTGCCAGCAGCGTAGATCCAGTAAGCTCCTACGAGCAGTACTTC
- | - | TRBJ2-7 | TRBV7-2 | CASSGALTYEQYF | TGTGCCAGCAGCGGAGCCCTGACCTACGAGCAGTACTTC
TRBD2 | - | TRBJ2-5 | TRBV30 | CAWSGLADPAETQYF | TGTGCCTGGAGCGGACTAGCGGACCCGGCGGAGACCCAGTACTTC
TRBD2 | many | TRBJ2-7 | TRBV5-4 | CASSLGMQRGDYEQYF | TGTGCCAGCAGCTTAGGTATGCAGCGGGGGGACTACGAGCAGTACTTC
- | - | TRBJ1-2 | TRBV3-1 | CASSQGKTGYTF | TGTGCCAGCAGCCAAGGGAAGACAGGCTACACCTTC
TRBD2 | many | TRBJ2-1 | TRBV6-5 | CASSTGLAGANEQFF | TGTGCCAGCAGTACGGGACTAGCGGGAGCAAATGAGCAGTTCTTC
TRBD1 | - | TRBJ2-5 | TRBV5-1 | CASSSGTGTGETQYF | TGCGCCAGCAGCTCCGGGACAGGGACGGGAGAGACCCAGTACTTC
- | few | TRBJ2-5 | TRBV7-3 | CASSYGEETQYF | TGTGCCAGCAGCTATGGCGAGGAGACCCAGTACTTC
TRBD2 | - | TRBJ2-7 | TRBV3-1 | CASSQVNLGTSRYEQYF | TGTGCCAGCAGCCAAGTCAACCTCGGGACTAGCAGGTACGAGCAGTACTTC
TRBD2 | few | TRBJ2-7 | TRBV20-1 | CSARDPSGASWGEQYF | TGCAGTGCTAGAGATCCCAGCGGGGCGTCCTGGGGCGAGCAGTACTTC
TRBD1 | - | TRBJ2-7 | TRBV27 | CASSLYPGQGSNEQYF | TGTGCCAGCAGTTTATATCCCGGACAGGGGTCCAACGAGCAGTACTTC
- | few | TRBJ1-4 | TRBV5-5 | CASSLSSPLANEKLFF | TGTGCCAGCAGCTTGTCTTCCCCTCTCGCTAATGAAAAACTGTTTTTT
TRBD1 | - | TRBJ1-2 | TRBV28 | CASSPPTGFFVALYGYTF | TGTGCCAGCAGCCCCCCGACAGGGTTTTTTGTTGCTCTCTATGGCTACACCTTC
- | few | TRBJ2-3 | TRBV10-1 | CASSEALGAEGTDTQYF | TGCGCCAGCAGTGAGGCCTTGGGGGCGGAGGGGACAGATACGCAGTATTTT
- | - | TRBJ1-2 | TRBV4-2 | CASSQDRGTGDGYTF | TGTGCCAGCAGCCAAGATAGGGGGACGGGCGATGGCTACACCTTC
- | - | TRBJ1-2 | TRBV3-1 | CASSPPVQGYGYTF | TGTGCCAGCAGCCCCCCGGTACAGGGTTATGGCTACACCTTC
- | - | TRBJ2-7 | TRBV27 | CASSLRAGLAYEQYF | TGTGCCAGCAGTTTAAGGGCGGGGTTGGCTTACGAGCAGTACTTC
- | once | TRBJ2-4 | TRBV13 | CASSLETAAKNIQYF | TGTGCCAGCAGCTTAGAGACAGCAGCCAAAAACATTCAGTACTTC
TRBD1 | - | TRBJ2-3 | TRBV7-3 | CASSLGQGQAQYF | TGTGCCAGCAGCCTCGGACAGGGACAGGCGCAGTATTTT
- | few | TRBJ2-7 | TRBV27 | CASATEDSAYEQYF | TGTGCCAGCGCCACTGAAGACAGCGCCTACGAGCAGTACTTC
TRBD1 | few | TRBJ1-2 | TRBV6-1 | CASGWDRDSYGYTF | TGTGCCAGCGGCTGGGACAGGGATTCGTATGGCTACACCTTC
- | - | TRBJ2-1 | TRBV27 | CASGYLGYNEQFF | TGTGCCAGCGGTTATCTGGGCTACAATGAGCAGTTCTTC